This TCR beta chain was sequenced during a study of shared clonotypes between healthy human individuals. Study observations and caveats: It was the non-shared clonotypes that had lower generation probabilities than clonotypes shared by all four donors. In this cohort, only blood was sampled, and tissue repertoires likely differ. Between a few donors, naive CD4 clonotypes were shared at a level of about 5%.

Profiling relied on immunoSEQ multiplex PCR, and the TCRdb table lists in-frame clones only, not all of them. The data hold roughly 2.4 million clones, with approximately 94% observed a single time. The CDR3 is 14 amino acids. V lost 9 bases to trimming and J lost 2 bases; unmatched junction nucleotides: 8. The V gene's germline CDR1 is LNHDA and CDR2 SQIVND (reference sequence). The study separated CD4+ cells into CD45RA+ naive and CD45RA-negative memory subsets. This clone has just one count. Its cognate antigen is unknown. The source of this sequence is a man aged 18 to 29 in good health. The chain recombines TRBV19 with TRBJ2-7; 9 bases are a match to TRBD2. The sequenced sample consisted of naive CD4+ T cells sorted from blood. Subset: CD45RA+ positively selected. The DNA of the CDR3 is TGTGCCAGCCGAGCTAGCGGGGAAACCTACGAGCAGTACTTC. Residues: CASRASGETYEQYF.